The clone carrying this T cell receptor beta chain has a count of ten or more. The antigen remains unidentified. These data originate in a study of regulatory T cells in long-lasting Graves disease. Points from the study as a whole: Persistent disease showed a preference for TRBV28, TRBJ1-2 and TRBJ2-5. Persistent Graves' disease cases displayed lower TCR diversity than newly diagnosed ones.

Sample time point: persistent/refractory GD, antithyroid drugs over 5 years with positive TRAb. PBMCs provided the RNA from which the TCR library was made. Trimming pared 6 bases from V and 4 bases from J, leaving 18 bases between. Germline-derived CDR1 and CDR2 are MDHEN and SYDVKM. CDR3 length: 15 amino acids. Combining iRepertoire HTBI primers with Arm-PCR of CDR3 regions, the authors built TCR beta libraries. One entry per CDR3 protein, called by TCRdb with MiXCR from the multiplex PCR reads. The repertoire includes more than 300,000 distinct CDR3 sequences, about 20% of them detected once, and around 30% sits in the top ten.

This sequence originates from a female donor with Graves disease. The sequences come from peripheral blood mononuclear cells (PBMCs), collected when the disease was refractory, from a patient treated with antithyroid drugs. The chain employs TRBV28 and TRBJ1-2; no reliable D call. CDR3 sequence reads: CASSPLGGLFYGYTF. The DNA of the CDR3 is TGTGCCAGCAGCCCTTTAGGAGGCCTCTTCTATGGCTACACCTTC.